The rows below give T cell receptor beta chains drawn from one sample of a study of chemoradiotherapy in HPV16-positive cancers. TCRdb's copy holds only in-frame clones and misses some; the assay was immunoSEQ multiplex PCR. Counted here are fewer than 25,000 clones, over 85% occurring once; the ten biggest clones make up under 20%. Source: blood, taken from a patient who underwent chemoradiotherapy. The source of these receptors is a human donor with HPV-associated anogenital cancer. Each CDR3 is given with its conserved first and last residue. A D gene is named only where the DNA matches it firmly. Clone size appears in some rows only: once, few, many, or a class for an expanded clone.

clone size: -
V gene: TRBV28
CDR3 length: 11
J gene: TRBJ2-5
D gene: -
CDR3 DNA: TGTGTTTCGGGGCGTCAAGAGACCCAGTACTTC
CDR3 protein: CVSGRQETQYF

clone size: once
V gene: TRBV4-1
CDR3 length: 15
J gene: TRBJ1-4
D gene: -
CDR3 DNA: TGCGCCAGCAGCCAAGACGGTAGGGGTATTGAAAAACTGTTTTTT
CDR3 protein: CASSQDGRGIEKLFF

clone size: few
V gene: TRBV27
CDR3 length: 18
J gene: TRBJ1-1
D gene: -
CDR3 DNA: TGTGCCAGCAGTTTATCGGTTTTGGACACAGGGAGGAGCACTGAAGCTTTCTTT
CDR3 protein: CASSLSVLDTGRSTEAFF

clone size: -
V gene: TRBV9
CDR3 length: 15
J gene: TRBJ2-3
D gene: -
CDR3 DNA: TGTGCCAGCAGCAACCGTGAGGGTAGCACAGATACGCAGTATTTT
CDR3 protein: CASSNREGSTDTQYF

clone size: -
V gene: TRBV9
CDR3 length: 16
J gene: TRBJ2-5
D gene: TRBD1
CDR3 DNA: TGTGCCAGCAGCGTATCGGGGACAGGGGGTCAAGAGACCCAGTACTTC
CDR3 protein: CASSVSGTGGQETQYF

clone size: -
V gene: TRBV7-9
CDR3 length: 17
J gene: TRBJ2-3
D gene: TRBD1
CDR3 DNA: TGTGCCAGCAGCCCCACTTTCGGACAGGGTGACACAGATACGCAGTATTTT
CDR3 protein: CASSPTFGQGDTDTQYF

clone size: -
V gene: TRBV4-3
CDR3 length: 15
J gene: TRBJ2-7
D gene: -
CDR3 DNA: TGCGCCAGCAGCTTCTCCCGAGGGGGGGCGTACGAGCAGTACTTC
CDR3 protein: CASSFSRGGAYEQYF

clone size: once
V gene: TRBV7-7
CDR3 length: 15
J gene: TRBJ2-3
D gene: TRBD2
CDR3 DNA: TGTGCCAGCAGCTTGACTAGCGGGGGCACAGATACGCAGTATTTT
CDR3 protein: CASSLTSGGTDTQYF

clone size: -
V gene: TRBV2
CDR3 length: 14
J gene: TRBJ2-7
D gene: -
CDR3 DNA: TGTGCCAGCAGTGCTTTCAGGGCGTCATACGAGCAGTACTTC
CDR3 protein: CASSAFRASYEQYF

clone size: -
V gene: TRBV2
CDR3 length: 17
J gene: TRBJ2-5
D gene: TRBD2
CDR3 DNA: TGTGCCAGCAGTGAAGCCAGGGCTAGCGGGGGGGCTGAGACCCAGTACTTC
CDR3 protein: CASSEARASGGAETQYF

clone size: once
V gene: TRBV6-1
CDR3 length: 11
J gene: TRBJ2-5
D gene: -
CDR3 DNA: TGTGCCAGCACGGACAGTGGGGCCCAGTACTTC
CDR3 protein: CASTDSGAQYF

clone size: -
V gene: TRBV5-1
CDR3 length: 16
J gene: TRBJ2-7
D gene: TRBD1
CDR3 DNA: TGCGCCAGCAGCTTGGTTGACAGGGTTTCTTCCTACGAGCAGTACTTC
CDR3 protein: CASSLVDRVSSYEQYF